A single sample gave rise to the 16 T cell receptor beta chains below, sequenced in a study of cytomegalovirus exposure and HLA in healthy donors. Data came from immunoSEQ multiplex PCR; TCRdb stores just in-frame clones and leaves some out. The sample has roughly 120,000 clones, more than 85% seen once. Sequencing was done on a sample of PBMCs. The receptor set was obtained from a man between 18 and 35 years old in good health and CMV-seropositive.

The chain is built from TRBV27 and TRBJ1-1; 8 bases line up with TRBD1. The CDR3 covers 14 residues. Germline CDR1 MNHEY, CDR2 SMNVEV (reference sequence). V was pared by 4 bases and J by 1 base, with 2 bases of the junction left unmatched. CDR3 sequence reads: CASSSTGGNTEAFF. The CDR3 coding sequence is TGTGCCAGCAGTTCCACAGGGGGGAACACTGAAGCTTTCTTT.

The V and J genes are TRBV4-3 and TRBJ1-2; TRBD1 aligns across 7 bases. Looked up from germline, CDR1 is LGHNA and CDR2 is YSLEER. This CDR3 has 15 residues. V was clipped by 0 bases and J by 7 bases; unmatched bases: 8. The CDR3 coding sequence is TGCGCCAGCAGCCAAGAGGGGACAGTCTCGGGTGGCTACACCTTC. Amino acids: CASSQEGTVSGGYTF.

In nucleotides, the CDR3 is TGCGCCAGCAGCCAAGATTGGGCACAGGGGAAAGAGACCCAGTACTTC. Its translation is CASSQDWAQGKETQYF. This chain connects TRBV4-1 to TRBJ2-5, with 7 bases fitting TRBD1. J was trimmed by 3 bases and V by 0 bases; bases with no gene match: 7. CDR1 and CDR2 (germline): MGHRA, YSYEKL. This CDR3 is built from 16 residues.

V is TRBV28 and J is TRBJ1-4, with TRBD1 matching 9 bases. J gave up 6 bases and V 6 bases, and 8 bases lay outside the gene matches. The germline CDR1 and CDR2 sequences are MDHEN and SYDVKM. CDR3 length equals 15 residues. CDR3 in amino acids: CASRSWGQGHEKLFF. CDR3 coding DNA: TGTGCCAGCAGGTCCTGGGGACAGGGACATGAAAAACTGTTTTTT.

The chain links TRBV6-1 to TRBJ1-5, with D perhaps TRBD1 (6 bases). The CDR3 is 14 amino acids. Germline V CDR1 and CDR2: MNHNS, SASEGT. Deletions cut 7 bases from V and 5 bases from J, with 15 bases between. The CDR3 spells CASIQGRPDQPQHF. CDR3 sequence (DNA): TGTGCCAGCATCCAGGGGCGCCCGGATCAGCCCCAGCATTTT.

The chain carries TRBV27 and TRBJ1-5, with TRBD1 matching over 8 bases. Trimming cost V 5 bases and J 2 bases; bases outside gene matches: 5. The CDR3 loop spans 15 amino acids. Per the germline V gene, CDR1 is MNHEY and CDR2 is SMNVEV (reference sequence). CDR3 amino acids: CASSPRGRGNQPQHF. The CDR3 coding sequence is TGTGCCAGCAGTCCCAGGGGGCGAGGCAATCAGCCCCAGCATTTT.

This clone was seen once. Here the CDR3 reads CASSPLPGTGELFF. The CDR3 region has the DNA TGTGCCAGCAGCCCCCTACCGGGCACCGGGGAGCTGTTTTTT. The chain combines TRBV7-6 with TRBJ2-2, with no clear D. The CDR3 consists of 14 residues. The germline V gene encodes CDR1 SGHVS and CDR2 FNYEAQ. V dropped 5 bases and J dropped 4 bases, with 11 bases sitting between them.

V is TRBV27 and J is TRBJ1-6; 8 nucleotides match TRBD1. The CDR3 consists of 15 residues. Germline V gene data show CDR1 as MNHEY and CDR2 as SMNVEV (reference sequence). Trimming at V came to 4 bases and at J to 7 bases, leaving 6 bases not matched to a gene. CDR3 sequence (DNA): TGTGCCAGCAGTTCCGGGACAGGAACCAATTCACCCCTCCACTTT. Protein sequence: CASSSGTGTNSPLHF.

J is TRBJ1-4 and V is TRBV7-9; D is undetermined. Trimming pared 5 bases from V and 0 bases from J, leaving 7 bases between. The CDR3 extends over 14 amino acids. From germline, CDR1 is SEHNR and CDR2 FQNEAQ (reference sequence). The CDR3 is CASSRVATNEKLFF. The CDR3 coding sequence is TGTGCCAGCAGCCGGGTCGCAACTAATGAAAAACTGTTTTTT.

This chain joins TRBV5-8 and TRBJ1-2, with D hard to call. Trimming shortened V by 0 bases and J by 4 bases, and 10 bases separated the two germline ends. CDR3 length equals 14 residues. Germline V gene data show CDR1 as SGHTS and CDR2 as YDEGEE. For the CDR3, the DNA is TGTGCCAGCAGCTTGGTTTTCAGAAGCTATGGCTACACCTTC. Amino acid sequence: CASSLVFRSYGYTF.

The chain has TRBV6-6 and TRBJ1-5; D might be TRBD1 (6 bases). The CDR3 is 15 amino acids. Between the trimmed V and J ends, which lost 2 bases and 4 bases, there was a span of 12 bases. Germline V gene data show CDR1 as MNHNY and CDR2 as SVGAGI (reference sequence). The CDR3, as DNA: TGTGCCAGCAGTTACATGACAGGAGGAAATCAGCCCCAGCATTTT. It codes for CASSYMTGGNQPQHF.

This sequence joins TRBV5-4 and TRBJ2-7; the match to TRBD1 covers 7 bases. CDR1 is SGHNT and CDR2 is YYREEE in the germline V gene (reference sequence). This CDR3 is built from 14 residues. V trimming: 0 bases; J trimming: 2 bases; junction bases outside the gene matches: 2. The CDR3 is CASSLGDSPYEQYF. The CDR3 DNA follows: TGTGCCAGCAGCTTGGGGGACAGTCCCTACGAGCAGTACTTC.

The chain uses TRBV2 and TRBJ2-3, with D unclear. Germline CDR1 SNHLY, CDR2 FYNNEI. Trimming cost V 5 bases and J 2 bases, with 17 bases left between them. CDR3 length equals 16 residues. DNA of the CDR3: TGTGCCAGCAGTTTGAACACAGACATGTCCACAGATACGCAGTATTTT. Protein product: CASSLNTDMSTDTQYF.

The rearrangement uses TRBV4-1 and TRBJ1-5; the D is unclear. From germline, CDR1 is MGHRA and CDR2 YSYEKL. This CDR3 spans 15 amino acids. Trimming pared 1 base from V and 4 bases from J, leaving 11 bases between. The CDR3 DNA is TGCGCCAGCAGCCAAGGTCGGTCCCTTAATCAGCCCCAGCATTTT. Amino acids: CASSQGRSLNQPQHF.

The CDR3 nucleotides are TGTGCCAGCAGCACCTTCGACAGGGCGAACACCGGGGAGCTGTTTTTT. This encodes CASSTFDRANTGELFF. This chain joins TRBV7-9 and TRBJ2-2, with 7 bases matching TRBD1. The junction had 6 bases not matched to a gene; V was cut back by 5 bases and J by 0 bases. The germline CDR1 and CDR2 sequences are SEHNR and FQNEAQ (reference sequence). The CDR3 consists of 16 residues.

The rearrangement joins TRBV7-2 to TRBJ2-5; possibly TRBD1 for D (5 bases). Trimming pared 5 bases from V and 2 bases from J, leaving 12 bases between. The CDR3 sequence is 14 residues long. In germline, CDR1 is SGHTA, CDR2 FQGNSA. CDR3 in amino acids: CASSPRQTQETQYF. The CDR3 nucleotides read TGTGCCAGCAGCCCTAGACAGACTCAAGAGACCCAGTACTTC.